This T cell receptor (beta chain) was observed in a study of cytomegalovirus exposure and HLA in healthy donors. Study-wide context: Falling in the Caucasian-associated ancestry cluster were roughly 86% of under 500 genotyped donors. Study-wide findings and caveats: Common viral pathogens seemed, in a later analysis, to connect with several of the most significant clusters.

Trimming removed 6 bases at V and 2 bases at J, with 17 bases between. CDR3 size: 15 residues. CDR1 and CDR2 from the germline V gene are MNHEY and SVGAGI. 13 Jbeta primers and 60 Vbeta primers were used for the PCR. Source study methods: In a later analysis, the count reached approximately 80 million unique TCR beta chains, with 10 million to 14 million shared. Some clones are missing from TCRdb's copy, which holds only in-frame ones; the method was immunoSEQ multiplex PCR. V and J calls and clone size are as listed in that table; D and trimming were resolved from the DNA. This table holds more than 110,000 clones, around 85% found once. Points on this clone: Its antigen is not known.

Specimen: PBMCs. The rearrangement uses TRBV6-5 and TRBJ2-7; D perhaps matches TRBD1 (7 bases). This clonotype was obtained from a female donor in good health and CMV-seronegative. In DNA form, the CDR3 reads TGTGCCAGCAGCCCCCAGGGGGGACTTCCCTACGAGCAGTACTTC. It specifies CASSPQGGLPYEQYF.